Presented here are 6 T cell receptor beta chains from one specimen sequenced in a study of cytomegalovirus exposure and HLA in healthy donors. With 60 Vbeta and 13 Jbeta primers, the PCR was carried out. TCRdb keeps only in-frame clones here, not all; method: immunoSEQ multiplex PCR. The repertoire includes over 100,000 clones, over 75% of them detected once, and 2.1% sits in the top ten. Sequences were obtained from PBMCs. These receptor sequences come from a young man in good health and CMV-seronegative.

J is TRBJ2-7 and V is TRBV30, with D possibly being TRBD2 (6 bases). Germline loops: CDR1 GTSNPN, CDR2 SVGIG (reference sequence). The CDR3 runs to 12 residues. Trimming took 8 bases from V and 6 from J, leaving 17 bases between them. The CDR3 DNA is TGTGCCGGCCGGGGACTCCCCCGCGAGCAGTACTTC. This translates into CAGRGLPREQYF.

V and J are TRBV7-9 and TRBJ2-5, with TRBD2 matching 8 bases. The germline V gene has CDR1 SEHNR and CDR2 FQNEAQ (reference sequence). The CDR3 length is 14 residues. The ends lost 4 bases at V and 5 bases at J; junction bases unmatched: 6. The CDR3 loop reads CASSSSGGRETQYF. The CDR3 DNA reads TGTGCCAGCAGCTCATCGGGGGGGCGGGAGACCCAGTACTTC. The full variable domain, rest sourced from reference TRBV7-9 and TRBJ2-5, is DTGVSQNPRHKITKRGQNVTFRCDPISEHNRLYWYRQTLGQGPEFLTYFQNEAQLEKSRLLSDRFSAERPKGSFSTLEIQRTEQGDSAMYLCASSSSGGRETQYFGPGTRLLVL.

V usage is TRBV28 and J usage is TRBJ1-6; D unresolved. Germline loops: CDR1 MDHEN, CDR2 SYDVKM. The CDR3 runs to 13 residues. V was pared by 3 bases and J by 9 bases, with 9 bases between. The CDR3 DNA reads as TGTGCCAGCAGTTTTTTGGGGAGTTCACCCCTCCACTTT. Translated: CASSFLGSSPLHF.

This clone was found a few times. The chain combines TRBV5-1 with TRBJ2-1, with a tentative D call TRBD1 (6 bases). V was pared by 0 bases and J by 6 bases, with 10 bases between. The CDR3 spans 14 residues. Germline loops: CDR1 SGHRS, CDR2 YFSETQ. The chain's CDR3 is CASSLVGQTNEQFF. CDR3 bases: TGCGCCAGCAGCTTGGTGGGACAAACCAATGAGCAGTTCTTC.

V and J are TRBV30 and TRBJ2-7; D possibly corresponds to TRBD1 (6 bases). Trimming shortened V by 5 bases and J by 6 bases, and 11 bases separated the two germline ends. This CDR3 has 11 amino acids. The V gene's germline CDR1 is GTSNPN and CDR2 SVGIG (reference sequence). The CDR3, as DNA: TGTGCCTGGGGAAGGGGGAGCGAGCAGTACTTC. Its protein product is CAWGRGSEQYF.

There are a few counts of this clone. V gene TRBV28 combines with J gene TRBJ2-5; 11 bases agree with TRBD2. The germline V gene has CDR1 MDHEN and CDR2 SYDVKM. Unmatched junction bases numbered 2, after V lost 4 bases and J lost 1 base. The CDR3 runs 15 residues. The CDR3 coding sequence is TGTGCCAGCAGTTCCCTAGCGGGGGGCCAAGAGACCCAGTACTTC. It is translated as CASSSLAGGQETQYF.